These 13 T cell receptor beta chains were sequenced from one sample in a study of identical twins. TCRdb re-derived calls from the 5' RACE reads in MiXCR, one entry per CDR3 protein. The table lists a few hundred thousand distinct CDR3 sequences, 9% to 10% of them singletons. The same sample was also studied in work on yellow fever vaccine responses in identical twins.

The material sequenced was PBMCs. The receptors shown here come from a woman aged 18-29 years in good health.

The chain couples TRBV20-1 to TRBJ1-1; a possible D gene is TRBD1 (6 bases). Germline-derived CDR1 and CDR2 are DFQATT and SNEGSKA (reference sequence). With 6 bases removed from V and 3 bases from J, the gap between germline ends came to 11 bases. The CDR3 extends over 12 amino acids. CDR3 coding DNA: TGCAGTGCAAATACAGGGTACACTGAAGCTTTCTTT. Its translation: CSANTGYTEAFF.

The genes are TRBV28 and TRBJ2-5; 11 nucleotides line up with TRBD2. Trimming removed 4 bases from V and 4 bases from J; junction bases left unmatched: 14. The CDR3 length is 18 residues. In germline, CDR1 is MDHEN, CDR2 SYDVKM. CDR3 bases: TGTGCCAGCAGTTCGATAGCGGGGGGGCCAGTAGAAGGAGAGACCCAGTACTTC. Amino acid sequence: CASSSIAGGPVEGETQYF.

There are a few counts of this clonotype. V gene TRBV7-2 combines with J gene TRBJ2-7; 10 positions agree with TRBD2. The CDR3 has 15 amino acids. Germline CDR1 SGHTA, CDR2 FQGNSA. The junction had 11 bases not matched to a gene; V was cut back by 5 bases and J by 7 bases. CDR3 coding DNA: TGTGCCAGCAGCGGGTGGCTAGCGGGAGACGGGGAGCAGTACTTC. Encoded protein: CASSGWLAGDGEQYF.

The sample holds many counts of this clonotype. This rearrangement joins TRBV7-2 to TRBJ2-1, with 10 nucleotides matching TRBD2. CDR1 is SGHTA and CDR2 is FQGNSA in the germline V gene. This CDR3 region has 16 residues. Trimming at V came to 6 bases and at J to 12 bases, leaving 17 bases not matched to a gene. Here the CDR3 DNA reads TGTGCCAGCAGTCCTAGCGGGGGTACCACCGTAATGACGCAGTTCTTC. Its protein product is CASSPSGGTTVMTQFF.

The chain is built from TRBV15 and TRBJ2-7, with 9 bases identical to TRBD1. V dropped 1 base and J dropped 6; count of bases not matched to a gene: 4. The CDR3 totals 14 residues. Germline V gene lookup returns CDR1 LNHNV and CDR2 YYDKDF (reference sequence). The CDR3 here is CATSRGDRDREQYF. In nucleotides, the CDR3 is TGTGCCACCAGCAGAGGGGACAGGGACCGCGAGCAGTACTTC.

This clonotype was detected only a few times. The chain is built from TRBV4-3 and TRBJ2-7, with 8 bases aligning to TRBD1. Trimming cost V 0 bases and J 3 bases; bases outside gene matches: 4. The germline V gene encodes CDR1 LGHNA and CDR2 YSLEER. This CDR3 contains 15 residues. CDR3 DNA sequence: TGCGCCAGCAGCCAAGAGAATGGACAGGGCTACGAGCAGTACTTC. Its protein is CASSQENGQGYEQYF.

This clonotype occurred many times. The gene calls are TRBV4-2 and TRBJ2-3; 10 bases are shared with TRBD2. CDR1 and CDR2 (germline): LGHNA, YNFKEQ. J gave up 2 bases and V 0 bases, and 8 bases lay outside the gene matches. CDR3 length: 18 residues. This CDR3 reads CASSQDGLAGGVTDTQYF. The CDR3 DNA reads TGTGCCAGCAGCCAAGACGGATTAGCGGGAGGCGTCACAGATACGCAGTATTTT.

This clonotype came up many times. CDR3 nucleotide sequence: TGTGCCAGCAGCTTTCCCGACAGCAACTACCCCTACTACGAGCAGTACTTC. This translates into CASSFPDSNYPYYEQYF. The gene calls are TRBV7-9 and TRBJ2-7; TRBD1 is a possible D gene (5 bases). The germline V gene encodes CDR1 SEHNR and CDR2 FQNEAQ (reference sequence). The CDR3 consists of 17 residues. Trimming took 3 bases from V and 3 from J, leaving 21 bases between them.

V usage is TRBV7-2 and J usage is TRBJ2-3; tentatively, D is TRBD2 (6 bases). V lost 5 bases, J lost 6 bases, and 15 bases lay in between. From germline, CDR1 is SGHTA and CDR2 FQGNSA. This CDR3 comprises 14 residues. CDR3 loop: CASSPLGGSDTQYF. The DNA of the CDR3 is TGTGCCAGCAGCCCCCTTGGGGGGTCTGATACGCAGTATTTT. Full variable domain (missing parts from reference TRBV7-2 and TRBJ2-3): GAGVSQSPSNKVTEKGKDVELRCDPISGHTALYWYRQSLGQGLEFLIYFQGNSAPDKSGLPSDRFSAERTGGSVSTLTIQRTQQEDSAVYLCASSPLGGSDTQYFGPGTRLTVL.

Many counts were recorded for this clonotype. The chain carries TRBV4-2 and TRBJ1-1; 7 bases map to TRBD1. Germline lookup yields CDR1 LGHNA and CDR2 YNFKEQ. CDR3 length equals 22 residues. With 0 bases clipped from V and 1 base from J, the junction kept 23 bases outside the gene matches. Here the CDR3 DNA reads TGTGCCAGCAGCCAAGATCTGAAGATCAGGGGGATAGTCACTTTTGCGAACACTGAAGCTTTCTTT. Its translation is CASSQDLKIRGIVTFANTEAFF.

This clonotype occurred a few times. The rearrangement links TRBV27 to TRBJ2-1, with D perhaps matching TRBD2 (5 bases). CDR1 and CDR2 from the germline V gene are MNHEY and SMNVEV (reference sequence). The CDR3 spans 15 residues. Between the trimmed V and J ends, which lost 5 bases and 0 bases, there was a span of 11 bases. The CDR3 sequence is CASSLSAYSYNEQFF. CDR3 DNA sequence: TGTGCCAGCAGTCTTAGCGCATACTCCTACAATGAGCAGTTCTTC.

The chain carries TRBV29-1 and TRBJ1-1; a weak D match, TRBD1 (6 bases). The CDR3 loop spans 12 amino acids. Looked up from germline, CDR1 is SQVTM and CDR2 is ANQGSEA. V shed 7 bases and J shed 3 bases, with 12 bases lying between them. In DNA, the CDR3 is TGCAGCGCCCCGAAGGGGGACACTGAAGCTTTCTTT. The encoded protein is CSAPKGDTEAFF.

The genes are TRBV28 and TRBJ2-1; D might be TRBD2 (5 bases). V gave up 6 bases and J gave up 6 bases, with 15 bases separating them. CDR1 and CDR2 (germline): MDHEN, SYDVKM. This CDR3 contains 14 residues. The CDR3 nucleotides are TGTGCCAGCAGCGGCCCAGCGGAGATCAATGAGCAGTTCTTC. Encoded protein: CASSGPAEINEQFF.